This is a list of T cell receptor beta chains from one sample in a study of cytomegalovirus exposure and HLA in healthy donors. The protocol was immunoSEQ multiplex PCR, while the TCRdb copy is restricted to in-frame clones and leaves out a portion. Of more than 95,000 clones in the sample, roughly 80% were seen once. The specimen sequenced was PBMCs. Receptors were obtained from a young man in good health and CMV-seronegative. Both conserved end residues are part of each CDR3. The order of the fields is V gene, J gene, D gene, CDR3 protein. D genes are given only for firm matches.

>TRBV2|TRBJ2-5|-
CASSRPGLLKEQYF
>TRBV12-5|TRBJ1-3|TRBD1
CASGHLQGAGNTIYF
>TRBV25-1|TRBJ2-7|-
CASTENRFPYEQYF
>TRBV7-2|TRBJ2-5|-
CASSRSTTTQETQYF
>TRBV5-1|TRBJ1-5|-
CASSPGAATGDQPQHF
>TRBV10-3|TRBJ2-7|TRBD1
CAIGTGQLPYEQYF
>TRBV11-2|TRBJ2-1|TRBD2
CASSLGPLTSGGSYNEQFF
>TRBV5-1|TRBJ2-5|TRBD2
CASSTGGGLGVEETQYF
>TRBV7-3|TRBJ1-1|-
CASSRNGGKWRDTEAFF
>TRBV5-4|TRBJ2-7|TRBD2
CASSLLGGSSYEQYF
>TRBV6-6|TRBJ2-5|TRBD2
CASSYGSGRQETQYF
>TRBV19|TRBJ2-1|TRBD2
CASTSPYGLAGTNSYNEQFF
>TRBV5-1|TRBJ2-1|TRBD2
CASSFVAGEYNEQFF
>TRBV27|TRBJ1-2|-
CASSGGRGQYGDGYTF
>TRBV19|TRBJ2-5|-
CASSSSWGEGTQYF
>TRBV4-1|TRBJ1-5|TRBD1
CASSPTGQANGQPQHF
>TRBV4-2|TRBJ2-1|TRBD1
CASSRRLGQDNEQFF
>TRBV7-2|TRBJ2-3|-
CASSLDVGTDTQYF
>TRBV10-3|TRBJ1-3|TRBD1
CAISQDRTGNTIYF
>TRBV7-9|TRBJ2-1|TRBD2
CASSPSGGAGEQFF
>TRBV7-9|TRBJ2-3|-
CASSLGASDGTDTQYF
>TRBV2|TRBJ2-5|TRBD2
CASGLGSSGAQETQYF
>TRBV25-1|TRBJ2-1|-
CASSEGAGEQFF
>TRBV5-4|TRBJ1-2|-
CASSLLARGGYTF
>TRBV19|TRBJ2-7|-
CASRDRSGAYEQYF
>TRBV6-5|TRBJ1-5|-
CASSPQGYSNQPQHF
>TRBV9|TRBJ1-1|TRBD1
CASSAGQGAITEAFF
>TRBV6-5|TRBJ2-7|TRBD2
CASSYGGGGKNEQYF
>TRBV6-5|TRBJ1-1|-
CASSEGENTEAFF
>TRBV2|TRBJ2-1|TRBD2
CASLSGGRNEQFF
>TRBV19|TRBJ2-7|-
CASSVPDNSYEQYF
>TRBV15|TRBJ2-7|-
CATRRDKGFSYEQYF
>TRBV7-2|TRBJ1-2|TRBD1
CASSTGQGLYGYTF
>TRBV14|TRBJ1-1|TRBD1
CASSLYRGTEAFF
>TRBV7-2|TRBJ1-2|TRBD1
CASSLALGGGLSYTF